This T cell receptor beta chain is drawn from a study of T cells in Graves' hyperthyroidism and ophthalmopathy. Amplification yielded TCR beta CDR3 regions, with RNA transcripts as the source. Researchers ran a first-round RT-PCR on the TCR CDR3 using the HTBI primer set. One entry per CDR3 protein, called by TCRdb with MiXCR from the multiplex PCR reads. Of fewer than 750,000 distinct CDR3 sequences listed, about 14% are singletons. This clonotype was seen ten or more times. Its specificity is not known. Study conclusions and caveats: The majority of expanded thyroid clonotypes above 0.001 also appeared in blood. The model anticipated ophthalmopathy a median approximately 6.7 months pre-onset. Ophthalmopathy cases were set apart from stable hyperthyroidism by a 13 V-J model.

PBMCs were collected from a roughly 9.7 ml volume of fresh peripheral blood. What was sequenced was blood. This receptor was obtained from a woman between 40 and 55 years old with Graves' ophthalmopathy.

The CDR3 protein is CASSPGQGRSTEAFF. The DNA of the CDR3 is TGTGCCAGCAGCCCCGGACAGGGGAGGTCCACTGAAGCTTTCTTT. This chain uses TRBV11-3 with TRBJ1-1; TRBD1 matches at 9 bases. The germline V gene has CDR1 SGHNT and CDR2 YENEEA. Trimming at V came to 5 bases and at J to 4 bases, leaving 8 bases not matched to a gene. The CDR3 is 15 residues long.